The 21 T cell receptor beta chains in this list originate from one sample, sequenced in a study of blood T cell repertoires in COVID-19. Produced via immunoSEQ multiplex PCR; TCRdb's table is partial and in-frame only. The sample comprises some 170,000 clones, over 80% of which are singletons, and about 8% rests with the top ten. Sequenced material: peripheral blood. The receptor source for this set is a woman aged 70-85 years with acute or convalescent COVID-19.

The chain couples TRBV7-2 to TRBJ1-6; D remains ambiguous. The CDR3 runs 16 residues. Between the trimmed V and J ends, which lost 3 bases and 3 bases, there was a span of 12 bases. Germline-derived CDR1 and CDR2 are SGHTA and FQGNSA. The CDR3 here is CASSFVAVLYNSPLHF. The DNA for the CDR3 is TGTGCCAGCAGCTTCGTCGCGGTACTCTATAATTCACCCCTCCACTTT.

The chain joins TRBV7-2 to TRBJ2-7; 7 nucleotides line up with TRBD2. J gave up 4 bases and V 3 bases, and 12 bases lay outside the gene matches. CDR1 and CDR2 from the germline V gene are SGHTA and FQGNSA. CDR3 length: 16 amino acids. The CDR3 DNA follows: TGTGCCAGCAGCTTTTTGGTAGAAGCGGGAATATACGAGCAGTACTTC. It translates to CASSFLVEAGIYEQYF.

This clone was seen a handful of times. This chain connects TRBV28 to TRBJ1-2; 7 bases agree with TRBD1. Unmatched junction bases numbered 9, after V lost 1 base and J lost 7 bases. The germline V gene has CDR1 MDHEN and CDR2 SYDVKM. The CDR3 is 15 residues long. CDR3 amino acids: CASSLFRRGQSGYTF. The CDR3 nucleotides read TGTGCCAGCAGTTTATTCAGAAGGGGGCAAAGTGGCTACACCTTC.

Only a few counts were recorded for this clone. CDR3 amino acids: CASSDRQGGEQYF. The CDR3 DNA reads as TGTGCCAGCAGCGATCGACAGGGGGGAGAGCAGTACTTC. The gene calls are TRBV9 and TRBJ2-7, with 9 bases aligning to TRBD1. Germline values: CDR1 SGDLS, CDR2 YYNGEE. V dropped 3 bases and J dropped 7; count of bases not matched to a gene: 5. CDR3 size: 13 residues.

This clone turned up a few times. The chain carries TRBV5-4 and TRBJ2-5; 9 nucleotides agree with TRBD1. The J segment lost 5 bases and the V segment lost 5 bases, leaving 10 bases of the junction unmatched. This CDR3 is built from 15 residues. Looked up from germline, CDR1 is SGHNT and CDR2 is YYREEE (reference sequence). CDR3 region: CASSRNRGRGETQYF. DNA of the CDR3: TGTGCCAGCAGTCGTAACAGGGGGCGCGGGGAGACCCAGTACTTC. The whole variable domain, remainder taken from reference TRBV5-4 and TRBJ2-5, is ETGVTQSPTHLIKTRGQQVTLRCSSQSGHNTVSWYQQALGQGPQFIFQYYREEENGRGNFPPRFSGLQFPNYSSELNVNALELDDSALYLCASSRNRGRGETQYFGPGTRLLVL.

V is TRBV10-3 and J is TRBJ2-5; 8 bases fit TRBD2. Looked up from germline, CDR1 is ENHRY and CDR2 is SYGVKD. V trimming: 6 bases; J trimming: 0 bases; junction bases outside the gene matches: 3. This CDR3 is built from 14 residues. CDR3 in amino acids: CAISGGRNQETQYF. CDR3 nucleotides: TGTGCCATCAGCGGCGGGAGGAACCAAGAGACCCAGTACTTC.

This chain connects TRBV5-6 to TRBJ2-1; perhaps TRBD2 as D (6 bases). Trimming removed 2 bases from V and 5 bases from J, with 11 bases in between. The CDR3 is 14 residues long. Germline CDR1 SGHDT, CDR2 YYEEEE. The CDR3 DNA follows: TGTGCCAGCAGCTTCATGGGGGGTGACAATGAGCAGTTCTTC. Its protein product is CASSFMGGDNEQFF. The full variable domain, rest sourced from reference TRBV5-6 and TRBJ2-1, is DAGVTQSPTHLIKTRGQQVTLRCSPKSGHDTVSWYQQALGQGPQFIFQYYEEEERQRGNFPDRFSGHQFPNYSSELNVNALLLGDSALYLCASSFMGGDNEQFFGPGTRLTVL.

This chain joins TRBV4-1 and TRBJ2-1; 7 nucleotides agree with TRBD2. CDR3 length: 16 amino acids. J was trimmed by 6 bases and V by 4 bases; bases with no gene match: 12. Germline loops: CDR1 MGHRA, CDR2 YSYEKL. Written as DNA, the CDR3 is TGCGCCAGCAGCCCTCAAATAGGACTAGTGGGCAATGAGCAGTTCTTC. Amino acids: CASSPQIGLVGNEQFF.

The chain links TRBV7-3 to TRBJ2-3; 7 nucleotides match TRBD2. The CDR3 runs 14 residues. Germline V gene sequence: CDR1 SGHTA, CDR2 FQGTGA. Unmatched junction bases numbered 2, after V lost 5 bases and J lost 0 bases. CDR3 sequence (DNA): TGTGCCAGCAGCCGGGGGGAGAGCACAGATACGCAGTATTTT. Protein sequence: CASSRGESTDTQYF.

In this sample, this clone turned up a few times. Other DNA sequences in the sample encode the same CDR3. The chain uses TRBV5-1 and TRBJ2-1; D remains unclear. CDR3 length equals 15 residues. V was shortened by 0 bases and J by 0 bases, with 7 bases between the two germline ends. Looked up from germline, CDR1 is SGHRS and CDR2 is YFSETQ. CDR3 DNA sequence: TGCGCCAGCAGCTTGGGGCAATCCTCCTACAATGAGCAGTTCTTC. Protein product: CASSLGQSSYNEQFF.

V gene TRBV2 combines with J gene TRBJ2-7; possibly TRBD1 for D (5 bases). CDR3 length equals 16 residues. Trimming took off 0 bases at V and 0 bases at J, with 12 bases between the two ends. The germline V gene encodes CDR1 SNHLY and CDR2 FYNNEI. The CDR3 sequence: CASSEALVTVSYEQYF. In DNA, the CDR3 is TGTGCCAGCAGTGAAGCGCTTGTGACAGTCTCCTACGAGCAGTACTTC.

V usage is TRBV19 and J usage is TRBJ1-5; a weak D match, TRBD1 (6 bases). Trimming removed 7 bases from V and 1 base from J, with 14 bases in between. The CDR3 sequence is 15 residues long. The V gene's germline CDR1 is LNHDA and CDR2 SQIVND (reference sequence). The CDR3 DNA sequence: TGTGCCAGTACCACATGGGGGGGCAGCAATCAGCCCCAGCATTTT. Its translation: CASTTWGGSNQPQHF.

This clone was counted a single time. The chain uses TRBV6-2 or TRBV6-3 and TRBJ1-5, with D maybe TRBD1 (6 bases). This CDR3 region has 17 residues. CDR1 is MNHEY and CDR2 is SVGEGT in the germline V gene. V was pared by 0 bases and J by 7 bases, with 19 bases between. The CDR3 spells CASSYSNRATTGQPQHF. The CDR3 nucleotides read TGTGCCAGCAGTTACTCGAACAGGGCGACGACGGGCCAGCCCCAGCATTTT.

The chain recombines TRBV5-1 with TRBJ1-1; D perhaps matches TRBD1 (5 bases). V lost 7 bases and J lost 0, with 13 bases in between. The germline V gene encodes CDR1 SGHRS and CDR2 YFSETQ. The CDR3 totals 14 residues. CDR3 coding DNA: TGCGCCAGCTCCCAGGGTCCCGTGAACACTGAAGCTTTCTTT. As protein: CASSQGPVNTEAFF. Combining the CDR3 with reference TRBV5-1 and TRBJ1-1 gives the whole variable domain KAGVTQTPRYLIKTRGQQVTLSCSPISGHRSVSWYQQTPGQGLQFLFEYFSETQRNKGNFPGRFSGRQFSNSRSEMNVSTLELGDSALYLCASSQGPVNTEAFFGQGTRLTVV.

This clone has only a few counts. The chain carries TRBV2 and TRBJ2-2, with 10 bases fitting TRBD2. The CDR3 runs to 15 residues. V shed 3 bases and J 6 bases; nucleotides not matched to a gene: 4. The germline CDR1 and CDR2 sequences are SNHLY and FYNNEI. CDR3 sequence (DNA): TGTGCCAGCAGTGAGAGCGGGAGGGCCTCCGGGGAGCTGTTTTTT. Its protein product is CASSESGRASGELFF.

This rearrangement joins TRBV7-8 to TRBJ1-5; D is perhaps TRBD1 (5 bases). Trimming took 3 bases from V and 0 from J, leaving 9 bases between them. Germline-derived CDR1 and CDR2 are SGHVS and FQNEAQ. This CDR3 is 15 amino acids long. The CDR3 reads CASSFGAASNQPQHF. DNA of the CDR3: TGTGCCAGCAGCTTTGGGGCAGCTAGCAATCAGCCCCAGCATTTT.

The V gene is TRBV4-1, the J gene TRBJ2-2, with 8 bases aligning to TRBD1. The CDR3 runs 17 residues. The V and J ends lost 4 bases and 4 bases, in that order; junction bases with no gene match: 11. Germline CDR1 reads MGHRA; CDR2 reads YSYEKL. CDR3 sequence reads: CASSPDPRQGTTGELFF. CDR3 nucleotide sequence: TGCGCCAGCAGCCCTGACCCGCGACAGGGGACCACCGGGGAGCTGTTTTTT.

This chain links TRBV27 with TRBJ2-3; D remains unclear. The CDR3 sequence is 13 residues long. V dropped 6 bases and J dropped 2 bases, with 9 bases sitting between them. Germline values: CDR1 MNHEY, CDR2 SMNVEV (reference sequence). The CDR3 protein is CASSWASTDTQYF. The DNA for the CDR3 is TGTGCCAGCAGCTGGGCCTCCACAGATACGCAGTATTTT.

The rearrangement links TRBV27 to TRBJ1-6; 9 bases align to TRBD1. With 5 bases clipped from V and 2 bases from J, the junction kept 7 bases outside the gene matches. CDR3 size: 17 residues. Germline CDR1 reads MNHEY; CDR2 reads SMNVEV (reference sequence). This CDR3 is CASSGGQGRTYNSPLHF. As DNA, the CDR3 is TGTGCCAGCAGTGGGGGACAGGGACGGACCTATAATTCACCCCTCCACTTT.

V and J are TRBV7-9 and TRBJ2-1; a weak D match, TRBD1 (6 bases). The germline V gene has CDR1 SEHNR and CDR2 FQNEAQ (reference sequence). Trimming cost V 5 bases and J 4 bases, with 15 bases left between them. The CDR3 length is 15 residues. CDR3 loop: CASSHPGQRYNEQFF. Here the CDR3 DNA reads TGTGCCAGCAGCCACCCCGGACAGCGATACAATGAGCAGTTCTTC.

CDR3 amino acids: CASSILLQGAAGYTF. The DNA of the CDR3 is TGTGCCAGTAGTATACTGTTGCAGGGGGCGGCTGGCTACACCTTC. This chain connects TRBV19 to TRBJ1-2, with 8 nucleotides matching TRBD1. V was clipped by 2 bases and J by 7 bases; unmatched bases: 9. The germline V gene has CDR1 LNHDA and CDR2 SQIVND (reference sequence). This CDR3 comprises 15 residues.